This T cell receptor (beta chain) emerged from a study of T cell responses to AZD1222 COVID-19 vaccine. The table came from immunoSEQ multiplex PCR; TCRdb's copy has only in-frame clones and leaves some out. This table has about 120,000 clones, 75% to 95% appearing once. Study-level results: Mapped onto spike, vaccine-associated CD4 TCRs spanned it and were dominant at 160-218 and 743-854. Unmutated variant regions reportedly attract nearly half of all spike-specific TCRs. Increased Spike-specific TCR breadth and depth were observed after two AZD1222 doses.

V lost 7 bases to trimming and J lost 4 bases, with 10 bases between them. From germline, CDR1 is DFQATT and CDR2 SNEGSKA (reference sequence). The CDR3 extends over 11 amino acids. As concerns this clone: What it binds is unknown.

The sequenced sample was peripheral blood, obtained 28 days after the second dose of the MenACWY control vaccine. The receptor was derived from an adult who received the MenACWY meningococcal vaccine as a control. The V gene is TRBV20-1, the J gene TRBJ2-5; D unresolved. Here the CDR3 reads CSVKVRETQYF. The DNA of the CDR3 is TGCAGTGTAAAGGTCCGAGAGACCCAGTACTTC.